A selection of T cell receptor beta chains follows, all from one sample in a study of T cell repertoires in cytomegalovirus infection. These receptors lack a known antigen. MiXCR, run by TCRdb on the reads, gives a single entry per CDR3 protein. The sample contains approximately 73,000 distinct CDR3 sequences, 35% to 45% of which appear only once. Sequencing was performed on CD8+ T cells from cultured PBMCs, taken from culture after CMV antigen stimulation. These receptors originate from a human donor in good health (CMV status not recorded). Some clones in this sample may be carry-over from other donors' samples. The CDR3 runs from the conserved cysteine through the conserved F or W. Fields, in order: CDR3 length, clone size, D gene, J gene, V gene, CDR3 protein, CDR3 DNA. The D gene is left open where the match is weak. Only part of the rows carry a size: once, few, many, or a class if the clone is expanded.

cdr3_length: 15; clone_size: many; d_call: -; j_call: TRBJ2-7; v_call: TRBV2; cdr3_aa: CASSEAPQGAYEQYF; cdr3_nt: TGTGCCAGCAGTGAAGCGCCACAGGGTGCCTACGAGCAGTACTTC
cdr3_length: 17; clone_size: few; d_call: -; j_call: TRBJ2-5; v_call: TRBV5-1; cdr3_aa: CASSQASSSSYSETQYF; cdr3_nt: TGCGCCAGCAGCCAGGCGAGTTCGTCCTCCTACTCAGAGACCCAGTACTTC
cdr3_length: 14; clone_size: few; d_call: TRBD1; j_call: TRBJ1-6; v_call: TRBV28; cdr3_aa: CASRGQSYNSPLHF; cdr3_nt: TGTGCCAGCAGGGGACAGTCCTATAATTCACCCCTCCACTTT
cdr3_length: 14; clone_size: few; d_call: -; j_call: TRBJ2-1; v_call: TRBV7-9; cdr3_aa: CASSLAQYGTEQFF; cdr3_nt: TGTGCCAGCAGCTTAGCGCAATATGGGACAGAGCAGTTCTTC
cdr3_length: 13; clone_size: -; d_call: -; j_call: TRBJ2-3; v_call: TRBV7-4; cdr3_aa: CASSEPWTDTQYF; cdr3_nt: TGTGCCAGCAGCGAACCTTGGACAGATACGCAGTATTTT
cdr3_length: 16; clone_size: -; d_call: TRBD1; j_call: TRBJ2-2; v_call: TRBV4-3; cdr3_aa: CASSQDRDRVTGELFF; cdr3_nt: TGCGCCAGCAGCCAAGATCGGGACAGGGTGACCGGGGAGCTGTTTTTT
cdr3_length: 14; clone_size: -; d_call: -; j_call: TRBJ1-1; v_call: TRBV20-1; cdr3_aa: CSARDRGRNTEAFF; cdr3_nt: TGCAGTGCTAGAGATCGTGGCAGGAACACTGAAGCTTTCTTT
cdr3_length: 16; clone_size: few; d_call: -; j_call: TRBJ1-2; v_call: TRBV4-1; cdr3_aa: CASSHPGGSLGYGYTF; cdr3_nt: TGCGCCAGCAGCCACCCCGGGGGCAGTTTGGGCTATGGCTACACCTTC
cdr3_length: 13; clone_size: -; d_call: -; j_call: TRBJ1-2; v_call: TRBV27; cdr3_aa: CASSLSYGSGYTF; cdr3_nt: TGTGCCAGCAGTTTATCATACGGGAGTGGCTACACCTTC
cdr3_length: 13; clone_size: -; d_call: -; j_call: TRBJ2-7; v_call: TRBV7-6; cdr3_aa: CASSPDGRYEQYF; cdr3_nt: TGTGCCAGCAGCCCGGACGGCCGCTACGAGCAGTACTTC
cdr3_length: 15; clone_size: few; d_call: -; j_call: TRBJ1-5; v_call: TRBV7-8; cdr3_aa: CASSHQGFSNQPQHF; cdr3_nt: TGTGCCAGCAGCCATCAGGGATTTAGCAATCAGCCCCAGCATTTT
cdr3_length: 16; clone_size: many; d_call: TRBD1; j_call: TRBJ1-5; v_call: TRBV7-2; cdr3_aa: CASSLVGQGLNQPQHF; cdr3_nt: TGTGCCAGCAGCTTAGTAGGACAGGGACTAAATCAGCCCCAGCATTTT
cdr3_length: 13; clone_size: -; d_call: -; j_call: TRBJ2-1; v_call: TRBV7-2; cdr3_aa: CASSLKGYNEQFF; cdr3_nt: TGTGCCAGCAGTTTAAAGGGCTACAATGAGCAGTTCTTC
cdr3_length: 15; clone_size: -; d_call: -; j_call: TRBJ1-2; v_call: TRBV19; cdr3_aa: CASSIRRGINYGYTF; cdr3_nt: TGTGCCAGTAGTATTAGAAGGGGCATCAACTATGGCTACACCTTC
cdr3_length: 14; clone_size: few; d_call: -; j_call: TRBJ1-4; v_call: TRBV10-3; cdr3_aa: CAISESGEGEKLFF; cdr3_nt: TGTGCCATCAGTGAGAGCGGGGAAGGTGAAAAACTGTTTTTT
cdr3_length: 15; clone_size: -; d_call: TRBD1; j_call: TRBJ2-1; v_call: TRBV29-1; cdr3_aa: CSVEGLGQGRHEQFF; cdr3_nt: TGCAGCGTTGAAGGGTTAGGACAGGGGAGGCATGAGCAGTTCTTC
cdr3_length: 14; clone_size: -; d_call: -; j_call: TRBJ1-6; v_call: TRBV4-1; cdr3_aa: CASSQGGWNSPLHF; cdr3_nt: TGCGCCAGCAGCCAAGGGGGGTGGAATTCACCCCTCCACTTT
cdr3_length: 13; clone_size: -; d_call: -; j_call: TRBJ2-5; v_call: TRBV7-9; cdr3_aa: CASRSGTKETQYF; cdr3_nt: TGTGCCAGCAGGTCCGGGACAAAAGAGACCCAGTACTTC
cdr3_length: 15; clone_size: few; d_call: -; j_call: TRBJ2-5; v_call: TRBV7-8; cdr3_aa: CASSLAGSSQETQYF; cdr3_nt: TGTGCCAGCAGCTTAGCAGGGTCTTCGCAAGAGACCCAGTACTTC
cdr3_length: 14; clone_size: few; d_call: -; j_call: TRBJ2-7; v_call: TRBV7-4; cdr3_aa: CASSWAVIPSEQYF; cdr3_nt: TGTGCCAGCAGCTGGGCCGTTATCCCCTCCGAGCAGTACTTC
cdr3_length: 17; clone_size: -; d_call: TRBD2; j_call: TRBJ2-3; v_call: TRBV4-1; cdr3_aa: CASSQPIAGGNTDTQYF; cdr3_nt: TGCGCCAGCAGCCAACCTATAGCGGGGGGGAACACAGATACGCAGTATTTT
cdr3_length: 18; clone_size: few; d_call: TRBD1; j_call: TRBJ1-2; v_call: TRBV7-8; cdr3_aa: CASSLQGDSPIANYGYTF; cdr3_nt: TGTGCCAGCAGCCTCCAAGGGGACAGCCCAATAGCTAACTATGGCTACACCTTC
cdr3_length: 19; clone_size: few; d_call: TRBD1; j_call: TRBJ2-2; v_call: TRBV7-6; cdr3_aa: CASSLEEEPGQRNTGELFF; cdr3_nt: TGTGCCAGCAGCTTAGAAGAGGAACCGGGACAGAGGAACACCGGGGAGCTGTTTTTT
cdr3_length: 15; clone_size: -; d_call: -; j_call: TRBJ2-3; v_call: TRBV4-1; cdr3_aa: CASSQIIGAGDTQYF; cdr3_nt: TGCGCCAGCAGCCAAATCATCGGGGCGGGAGATACGCAGTATTTT
cdr3_length: 18; clone_size: few; d_call: -; j_call: TRBJ2-2; v_call: TRBV7-8; cdr3_aa: CASTLGGGRITNTGELFF; cdr3_nt: TGTGCCAGCACCCTGGGGGGGGGGCGGATAACGAACACCGGGGAGCTGTTTTTT
cdr3_length: 13; clone_size: few; d_call: -; j_call: TRBJ1-5; v_call: TRBV7-6; cdr3_aa: CASSVDPGQPQHF; cdr3_nt: TGTGCCAGCAGCGTAGACCCGGGTCAGCCCCAGCATTTT
cdr3_length: 13; clone_size: few; d_call: -; j_call: TRBJ2-7; v_call: TRBV7-6; cdr3_aa: CATGTATSYEQYF; cdr3_nt: TGTGCCACCGGGACCGCGACCTCCTACGAGCAGTACTTC
cdr3_length: 16; clone_size: few; d_call: -; j_call: TRBJ1-5; v_call: TRBV28; cdr3_aa: CASSPTDPYSNQPQHF; cdr3_nt: TGTGCCAGCAGTCCAACGGACCCTTATAGCAATCAGCCCCAGCATTTT
cdr3_length: 14; clone_size: many; d_call: -; j_call: TRBJ2-1; v_call: TRBV19; cdr3_aa: CASSMGGLLNEQFF; cdr3_nt: TGTGCCAGTAGTATGGGTGGACTCCTCAATGAGCAGTTCTTC
cdr3_length: 13; clone_size: -; d_call: TRBD1; j_call: TRBJ1-2; v_call: TRBV2; cdr3_aa: CASPRQGNYGYTF; cdr3_nt: TGTGCCAGCCCAAGACAGGGGAACTATGGCTACACCTTC
cdr3_length: 15; clone_size: many; d_call: TRBD2; j_call: TRBJ2-3; v_call: TRBV7-2; cdr3_aa: CASSLVRGGTDTQYF; cdr3_nt: TGTGCCAGCAGCTTAGTGCGGGGGGGCACAGATACGCAGTATTTT
cdr3_length: 14; clone_size: few; d_call: -; j_call: TRBJ1-3; v_call: TRBV7-6; cdr3_aa: CASSLVISGNTIYF; cdr3_nt: TGTGCCAGCAGCTTGGTCATCTCTGGAAACACCATATATTTT
cdr3_length: 11; clone_size: -; d_call: -; j_call: TRBJ1-2; v_call: TRBV28; cdr3_aa: CASSSRDLKTF; cdr3_nt: TGTGCCAGCAGTTCCCGGGACCTCAAAACCTTC
cdr3_length: 14; clone_size: -; d_call: TRBD1; j_call: TRBJ1-5; v_call: TRBV15; cdr3_aa: CATSHRQGNQPQHF; cdr3_nt: TGTGCCACCAGCCATAGACAGGGTAATCAGCCCCAGCATTTT
cdr3_length: 13; clone_size: -; d_call: -; j_call: TRBJ1-5; v_call: TRBV6-2/TRBV6-3; cdr3_aa: CASSSMEYQPQHF; cdr3_nt: TGTGCCAGCAGCTCGATGGAGTACCAGCCCCAGCATTTT
cdr3_length: 16; clone_size: -; d_call: TRBD1; j_call: TRBJ1-4; v_call: TRBV7-6; cdr3_aa: CASSYPDRATNEKLFF; cdr3_nt: TGTGCCAGCAGCTATCCCGACAGGGCCACTAATGAAAAACTGTTTTTT
cdr3_length: 13; clone_size: -; d_call: -; j_call: TRBJ1-2; v_call: TRBV11-2; cdr3_aa: CASSSRWNLGYTF; cdr3_nt: TGTGCCAGCAGCTCCCGGTGGAATCTTGGCTACACCTTC
cdr3_length: 16; clone_size: -; d_call: -; j_call: TRBJ1-4; v_call: TRBV7-4; cdr3_aa: CASSPGPSTTNEKLFF; cdr3_nt: TGTGCCAGCAGCCCCGGACCGAGTACAACTAATGAAAAACTGTTTTTT
cdr3_length: 14; clone_size: -; d_call: -; j_call: TRBJ2-7; v_call: TRBV7-9; cdr3_aa: CASSSNRDDYEQYF; cdr3_nt: TGTGCCAGCAGTTCAAACCGGGACGACTACGAGCAGTACTTC
cdr3_length: 17; clone_size: few; d_call: -; j_call: TRBJ1-2; v_call: TRBV15; cdr3_aa: CATSSGDLGGRGYGYTF; cdr3_nt: TGTGCCACCAGCAGTGGGGATTTAGGGGGGCGCGGCTATGGCTACACCTTC
cdr3_length: 16; clone_size: few; d_call: TRBD1; j_call: TRBJ1-3; v_call: TRBV7-6; cdr3_aa: CASSGLGTGSGNTIYF; cdr3_nt: TGTGCCAGCAGCGGCCTCGGGACAGGGTCAGGAAACACCATATATTTT
cdr3_length: 12; clone_size: -; d_call: TRBD1; j_call: TRBJ1-2; v_call: TRBV7-2; cdr3_aa: CASSDRDYGYTF; cdr3_nt: TGTGCCAGCAGTGACAGGGACTATGGCTACACCTTC
cdr3_length: 17; clone_size: -; d_call: TRBD2; j_call: TRBJ2-1; v_call: TRBV5-5; cdr3_aa: CASSRGTSGASWDEQFF; cdr3_nt: TGTGCCAGCAGCCGGGGGACTAGCGGGGCCAGCTGGGATGAGCAGTTCTTC
cdr3_length: 12; clone_size: few; d_call: -; j_call: TRBJ1-1; v_call: TRBV28; cdr3_aa: CASSIHNTEAFF; cdr3_nt: TGTGCCAGCAGTATACATAACACTGAAGCTTTCTTT
cdr3_length: 15; clone_size: many; d_call: -; j_call: TRBJ1-2; v_call: TRBV9; cdr3_aa: CASTISDGDATGYTF; cdr3_nt: TGTGCCAGCACCATCTCCGATGGGGACGCAACCGGCTACACCTTC
cdr3_length: 15; clone_size: few; d_call: TRBD1; j_call: TRBJ2-1; v_call: TRBV29-1; cdr3_aa: CSVLGTASYYNEQFF; cdr3_nt: TGCAGCGTCCTAGGGACAGCTTCTTATTACAATGAGCAGTTCTTC
cdr3_length: 15; clone_size: -; d_call: -; j_call: TRBJ2-7; v_call: TRBV27; cdr3_aa: CASSLSFLGRDEQYF; cdr3_nt: TGTGCCAGCAGTTTATCGTTCCTCGGACGGGACGAGCAGTACTTC
cdr3_length: 14; clone_size: -; d_call: TRBD1; j_call: TRBJ2-7; v_call: TRBV6-6; cdr3_aa: CASSYETGAYEQYF; cdr3_nt: TGTGCCAGCAGTTACGAGACAGGGGCCTACGAGCAGTACTTC
cdr3_length: 14; clone_size: -; d_call: TRBD2; j_call: TRBJ2-3; v_call: TRBV19; cdr3_aa: CASTPGLEGDTQYF; cdr3_nt: TGTGCCAGTACCCCAGGACTAGAAGGAGATACGCAGTATTTT
cdr3_length: 15; clone_size: once; d_call: -; j_call: TRBJ1-1; v_call: TRBV27; cdr3_aa: CASSPWGGMNTEAFF; cdr3_nt: TGTGCCAGCAGTCCGTGGGGGGGCATGAACACTGAAGCTTTCTTT
cdr3_length: 13; clone_size: -; d_call: -; j_call: TRBJ2-1; v_call: TRBV7-7; cdr3_aa: CASSRDHPSEQFF; cdr3_nt: TGTGCTAGCAGTCGGGACCATCCCTCGGAGCAGTTCTTC
cdr3_length: 16; clone_size: -; d_call: TRBD1; j_call: TRBJ2-1; v_call: TRBV11-2; cdr3_aa: CASSLGGQVAVNEQFF; cdr3_nt: TGTGCCAGCAGCTTAGGGGGACAGGTGGCTGTCAATGAGCAGTTCTTC
cdr3_length: 15; clone_size: few; d_call: TRBD1; j_call: TRBJ1-2; v_call: TRBV12-3/TRBV12-4; cdr3_aa: CASSLAGQGVAGYTF; cdr3_nt: TGTGCCAGCAGTTTGGCGGGGCAGGGGGTCGCTGGCTACACCTTC
cdr3_length: 15; clone_size: few; d_call: TRBD1; j_call: TRBJ2-1; v_call: TRBV7-8; cdr3_aa: CASSPAGGGHNEQFF; cdr3_nt: TGTGCCAGCAGTCCGGCAGGGGGCGGCCACAATGAGCAGTTCTTC
cdr3_length: 13; clone_size: -; d_call: TRBD1; j_call: TRBJ1-2; v_call: TRBV6-1; cdr3_aa: CASSSGTGSGYTF; cdr3_nt: TGTGCCAGCAGTTCCGGGACAGGGTCCGGCTACACCTTC
cdr3_length: 14; clone_size: -; d_call: -; j_call: TRBJ2-1; v_call: TRBV6-1; cdr3_aa: CASSEVEDTGPQFF; cdr3_nt: TGTGCCAGCAGTGAAGTGGAAGATACAGGGCCTCAGTTCTTC
cdr3_length: 14; clone_size: few; d_call: -; j_call: TRBJ1-2; v_call: TRBV5-4; cdr3_aa: CASSPLGGRDGYTF; cdr3_nt: TGTGCCAGCAGCCCGCTGGGTGGGAGGGATGGCTACACCTTC
cdr3_length: 13; clone_size: many; d_call: TRBD1; j_call: TRBJ2-1; v_call: TRBV7-6; cdr3_aa: CASSGTGYNEQFF; cdr3_nt: TGTGCCAGCTCTGGGACAGGGTACAATGAGCAGTTCTTC